Below, 25 T cell receptor beta chains from the same sample are listed, as sequenced in a study of T cell responses to AZD1222 COVID-19 vaccine. Sequencing was performed with immunoSEQ multiplex PCR; in TCRdb, only in-frame clones are kept and a portion is missing. The repertoire holds over 110,000 clones, with 85% to 90% as singletons. The input for sequencing was peripheral blood, taken 28 days after the second AZD1222 dose. These receptors all stem from an adult who received the AZD1222 COVID-19 vaccine.

This clone was recorded only once. This chain connects TRBV7-6 to TRBJ1-1; TRBD1 is a possible D gene (5 bases). The germline V gene encodes CDR1 SGHVS and CDR2 FNYEAQ. V was pared by 5 bases and J by 3 bases, with 19 bases between. CDR3 length equals 16 residues. The CDR3 nucleotides are TGTGCCAGCAGCCCCCGGCGGCAGGGTGGGGACACTGAAGCTTTCTTT. It codes for CASSPRRQGGDTEAFF.

This chain links TRBV10-3 with TRBJ1-5; D ambiguous. V was clipped by 3 bases and J by 4 bases, with 4 bases between them. CDR1 is ENHRY, CDR2 SYGVKD, per germline. CDR3 length: 12 residues. Here the CDR3 DNA reads TGTGCCATCAGTGATGGAAATCAGCCCCAGCATTTT. It codes for CAISDGNQPQHF.

The V and J genes are TRBV28 and TRBJ1-2; no reliable D call. The CDR3 runs 13 residues. Germline CDR1 MDHEN, CDR2 SYDVKM. Trimming left V 6 bases short and J 4 bases short, with 12 bases between. In DNA, the CDR3 is TGTGCCAGCAGCTCCCTAGGTGTCTATGGCTACACCTTC. Amino acid sequence: CASSSLGVYGYTF.

The chain joins TRBV14 to TRBJ1-1; D unresolved. The CDR3 sequence is 13 residues long. V lost 0 bases and J 2 bases, leaving 4 bases between the germline ends. The germline CDR1 and CDR2 sequences are SGHDN and FVKESK. The DNA of the CDR3 is TGTGCCAGCAGCCAAGAAATAAACACTGAAGCTTTCTTT. This translates into CASSQEINTEAFF.

This clone was seen more than once but under ten times. The chain couples TRBV4-2 to TRBJ1-3; 7 nucleotides align to TRBD1. Germline CDR1 LGHNA, CDR2 YNFKEQ. This CDR3 contains 15 residues. The V segment lost 6 bases and the J segment 0 bases; nucleotides outside the gene matches: 5. The CDR3 sequence: CASRTTGASGNTIYF. The CDR3 DNA reads TGTGCCAGCAGGACCACAGGGGCCTCTGGAAACACCATATATTTT.

This chain connects TRBV25-1 to TRBJ2-5; 11 bases are shared with TRBD2. The V gene end was trimmed by 2 bases and the J gene end by 5 bases; junction bases not matched to a gene: 7. The V gene's germline CDR1 is MGHDK and CDR2 SYGVNS. The CDR3 contains 16 residues. The CDR3 bases are TGTGCCAGCAGTGAAGGAGCTAGCGGGAGGTGGGAGACCCAGTACTTC. Translation gives CASSEGASGRWETQYF.

This chain links TRBV7-9 with TRBJ2-2, with D possibly being TRBD1 or TRBD2 (6 bases each). The CDR3 is 15 residues long. V was pared by 2 bases and J by 4 bases, with 11 bases between. Per germline, CDR1 SEHNR and CDR2 FQNEAQ (reference sequence). The CDR3 bases are TGTGCCAGCAGCTTACTGGGGGGCCCCACCGGGGAGCTGTTTTTT. Encoded protein: CASSLLGGPTGELFF.

The table lists this clone with a few counts. V gene TRBV7-8 combines with J gene TRBJ1-2; D remains unclear. This CDR3 comprises 13 residues. Germline CDR1 reads SGHVS; CDR2 reads FQNEAQ. Trimming took 5 bases from V and 4 from J, leaving 11 bases between them. In DNA form, the CDR3 reads TGTGCCAGCAGCCAAACGACGAGCTATGGCTACACCTTC. This gives the protein CASSQTTSYGYTF.

The V call is TRBV28, the J call TRBJ2-1, with D unclear. Germline CDR1 reads MDHEN; CDR2 reads SYDVKM. This CDR3 is 12 amino acids long. V was pared by 2 bases and J by 10 bases, with 9 bases between. CDR3 DNA sequence: TGTGCCAGCAGTTTACCTGGGATAGAGCAGTTCTTC. Translation: CASSLPGIEQFF.

This clone was counted between two and nine times. The V call is TRBV7-2, the J call TRBJ1-1; TRBD1 aligns across 8 bases. Losses at the gene ends were 3 bases for V and 2 bases for J; bases not matched to a gene: 5. Germline-derived CDR1 and CDR2 are SGHTA and FQGNSA. This CDR3 has 15 amino acids. This chain's CDR3 is CASSFTGGVNTEAFF. In nucleotides, the CDR3 is TGTGCCAGCAGCTTTACAGGGGGAGTAAACACTGAAGCTTTCTTT. Filled out from reference TRBV7-2 and TRBJ1-1, the complete variable domain reads GAGVSQSPSNKVTEKGKDVELRCDPISGHTALYWYRQSLGQGLEFLIYFQGNSAPDKSGLPSDRFSAERTGGSVSTLTIQRTQQEDSAVYLCASSFTGGVNTEAFFGQGTRLTVV.

The chain has TRBV28 and TRBJ2-7, with TRBD2 as a possible D gene (5 bases). With 7 bases removed from V and 5 bases from J, the gap between germline ends came to 18 bases. Per germline, CDR1 MDHEN and CDR2 SYDVKM. CDR3 length: 14 amino acids. CDR3 in DNA: TGTGCCAGCACCGCTAGCCGAAAAGTACACGAGCAGTACTTC. Residues: CASTASRKVHEQYF.

The chain employs TRBV5-6 and TRBJ2-5; D is unclear. Germline CDR1 reads SGHDT; CDR2 reads YYEEEE. V gave up 0 bases and J gave up 2 bases, with 8 bases separating them. The CDR3 runs to 14 residues. CDR3 sequence: CASSLVQTQETQYF. The CDR3 nucleotides are TGTGCCAGCAGCTTGGTACAGACACAAGAGACCCAGTACTTC.

The chain carries TRBV2 and TRBJ2-5; TRBD1 aligns across 7 bases. V was clipped by 7 bases and J by 5 bases; unmatched bases: 10. Germline V gives CDR1 SNHLY, CDR2 FYNNEI. This CDR3 comprises 14 residues. CDR3 sequence (DNA): TGTGCCAGCAACCCGACAGGGCTAGGGGAGACCCAGTACTTC. This codes for CASNPTGLGETQYF.

Concerning this clone itself: Germline is not matched at one junction end, which may reflect a read error. The chain combines TRBV5-4 with TRBJ2-3; TRBD1 is a possible D gene (5 bases). The CDR3 runs to 15 residues. Per germline, CDR1 SGHNT and CDR2 YYREEE (reference sequence). The CDR3 DNA reads as TGTGCCTGCAGGGCGGCGGTCGATGGTAAAGATACGCAGTATTTT. Translated, it gives CACRAAVDGKDTQYF. Together with reference TRBV5-4 and TRBJ2-3, the CDR3 gives the full variable domain: ETGVTQSPTHLIKTRGQQVTLRCSSQSGHNTVSWYQQALGQGPQFIFQYYREEENGRGNFPPRFSGLQFPNYSSELNVNALELDDSALYLCACRAAVDGKDTQYFGPGTRLTVL.

The chain links TRBV28 to TRBJ2-6, with 12 bases fitting TRBD2. CDR3 length equals 21 residues. Germline CDR1 reads MDHEN; CDR2 reads SYDVKM. Germline trimming cut 5 bases from V and 4 bases from J; bases unmatched to any gene: 18. CDR3 coding DNA: TGTGCCAGCAGTGCCCCCACCGGGACTAGCGGGTACCAGGCCGGGGCCAACGTCCTGACTTTC. Protein product: CASSAPTGTSGYQAGANVLTF.

The chain recombines TRBV6-2 or TRBV6-3 with TRBJ2-1, with TRBD1 identical over 9 bases. CDR1 is MNHEY, CDR2 SVGEGT, per germline. This CDR3 contains 15 residues. V was clipped by 2 bases and J by 7 bases; unmatched bases: 6. The CDR3 nucleotides read TGTGCCAGCAGTTACGCCGGGACAGGGTATAATGAGCAGTTCTTC. This gives the protein CASSYAGTGYNEQFF.

The chain links TRBV9 to TRBJ2-1; D remains unclear. Trimming removed 0 bases from V and 10 bases from J, with 5 bases in between. Germline CDR1 is SGDLS and CDR2 is YYNGEE. This CDR3 has 11 residues. For the CDR3, the DNA is TGTGCCAGCAGCGTAGGCGGCGAGCAGTTCTTC. Its translation: CASSVGGEQFF.

This chain links TRBV30 with TRBJ1-2; D unresolved. The germline gives CDR1 GTSNPN, CDR2 SVGIG (reference sequence). The CDR3 runs 15 residues. Trimming took 0 bases from V and 5 from J, leaving 16 bases between them. The CDR3 reads CAWSVLTGYRYGYTF. The CDR3 DNA follows: TGTGCCTGGAGTGTTCTGACGGGTTATCGGTATGGCTACACCTTC.

The J gene is TRBJ1-3, the V gene TRBV29-1, with D hard to call. Between the trimmed V and J ends, which lost 6 bases and 0 bases, there was a span of 12 bases. The CDR3 sequence is 14 residues long. Germline V CDR1 and CDR2: SQVTM, ANQGSEA. The CDR3 sequence: CSVAHSISGNTIYF. The DNA of the CDR3 is TGCAGCGTGGCCCACTCCATCTCTGGAAACACCATATATTTT. The complete variable domain, with remaining parts taken from reference TRBV29-1 and TRBJ1-3, reads SAVISQKPSRDICQRGTSLTIQCQVDSQVTMMFWYRQQPGQSLTLIATANQGSEATYESGFVIDKFPISRPNLTFSTLTVSNMSPEDSSIYLCSVAHSISGNTIYFGEGSWLTVV.

The V gene is TRBV7-8, the J gene TRBJ2-5; D not certain. The V gene's germline CDR1 is SGHVS and CDR2 FQNEAQ. This CDR3 region has 15 residues. Trimming left V 5 bases short and J 2 bases short, with 15 bases between. DNA for the CDR3: TGTGCCAGCAGCGGCTCCACCGGGCTTCAAGAGACCCAGTACTTC. Translating it yields CASSGSTGLQETQYF.

The count of this clone is one. This chain joins TRBV19 and TRBJ2-7, with 9 nucleotides matching TRBD2. Germline V gene sequence: CDR1 LNHDA, CDR2 SQIVND (reference sequence). With V trimmed by 5 bases and J by 1 base, 21 bases remained unmatched. This CDR3 comprises 20 residues. The CDR3 DNA is TGTGCCAGTAGTCCACGAACCGGACTAGCGCTAGGAAAAAGGTCCTACGAGCAGTACTTC. It encodes CASSPRTGLALGKRSYEQYF.

The count of this clone is one. The rearrangement uses TRBV14 and TRBJ2-1; D assignment may be TRBD1 or TRBD2 (5 bases each). Trimming shortened V by 3 bases and J by 13 bases, and 16 bases separated the two germline ends. Germline assignment: CDR1 SGHDN and CDR2 FVKESK. The CDR3 is 13 residues long. The CDR3 reads CASSQGDPVGQFF. In nucleotides, the CDR3 is TGTGCCAGCAGCCAGGGGGACCCTGTGGGCCAGTTCTTC.

This chain links TRBV29-1 with TRBJ2-1; D remains unclear. V lost 4 bases to trimming and J lost 3 bases, with 10 bases between them. The CDR3 covers 13 residues. Germline-derived CDR1 and CDR2 are SQVTM and ANQGSEA. For the CDR3, the DNA is TGCAGCGTTGGGGGTCCCCACTACAATGAGCAGTTCTTC. Translation gives CSVGGPHYNEQFF.

V and J are TRBV19 and TRBJ1-5, with TRBD1 as a possible D gene (5 bases). This CDR3 has 15 amino acids. Trimming left V 6 bases short and J 0 bases short, with 12 bases between. CDR1 LNHDA and CDR2 SQIVND come from the germline V gene (reference sequence). CDR3 region: CASRGREYSNQPQHF. In DNA form, the CDR3 reads TGTGCCAGTAGGGGGCGAGAGTATAGCAATCAGCCCCAGCATTTT.

The CDR3 DNA reads as TGCGCCAGCAGCGATAAGAAGCAGGGGATCGCTTCGAACACCGGGGAGCTGTTTTTT. Its translation: CASSDKKQGIASNTGELFF. The chain uses TRBV5-1 and TRBJ2-2, with a possible D match to TRBD1 (6 bases). Deletions cut 4 bases from V and 0 bases from J, with 22 bases between. CDR3 length equals 19 residues. CDR1 and CDR2 (germline): SGHRS, YFSETQ. Variable domain in full (rest from reference TRBV5-1 and TRBJ2-2): KAGVTQTPRYLIKTRGQQVTLSCSPISGHRSVSWYQQTPGQGLQFLFEYFSETQRNKGNFPGRFSGRQFSNSRSEMNVSTLELGDSALYLCASSDKKQGIASNTGELFFGEGSRLTVL.